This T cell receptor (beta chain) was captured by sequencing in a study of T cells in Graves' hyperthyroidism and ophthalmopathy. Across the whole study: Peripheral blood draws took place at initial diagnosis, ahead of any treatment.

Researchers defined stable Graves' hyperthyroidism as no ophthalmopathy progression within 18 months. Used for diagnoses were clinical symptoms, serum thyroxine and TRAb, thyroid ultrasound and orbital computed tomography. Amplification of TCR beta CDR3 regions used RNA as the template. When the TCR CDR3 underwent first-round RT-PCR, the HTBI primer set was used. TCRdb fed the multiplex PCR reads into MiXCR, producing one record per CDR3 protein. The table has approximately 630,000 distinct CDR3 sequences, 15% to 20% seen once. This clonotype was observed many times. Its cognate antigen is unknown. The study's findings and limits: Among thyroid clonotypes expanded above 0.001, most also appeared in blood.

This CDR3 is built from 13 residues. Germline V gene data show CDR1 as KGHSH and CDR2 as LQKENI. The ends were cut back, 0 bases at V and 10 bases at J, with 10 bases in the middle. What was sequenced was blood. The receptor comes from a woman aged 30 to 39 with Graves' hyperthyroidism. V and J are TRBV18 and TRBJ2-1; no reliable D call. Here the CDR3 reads CASSPPMGGEQFF. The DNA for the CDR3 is TGTGCCAGCTCACCACCAATGGGTGGCGAGCAGTTCTTC.